This T cell receptor (beta chain) was sequenced during a study of blood T cell repertoires in COVID-19. Study-wide context: The United States, Italy and Spain provided the acute and convalescent COVID-19 samples. Sample material is recorded as cDNA or gDNA derived from T cells, B-cell-depleted T cells, or PBMCs.

In the source study's methods: Amplified reference gene primers provided the basis for estimating nucleated cell counts. The data were produced by immunoSEQ multiplex PCR, yet TCRdb's version contains in-frame clones alone and is incomplete. The DNA gave D and trimming, while V, J and clone size come from that table. The sample includes some 490,000 clones, 70% to 90% of them seen just once. The CDR3 is 16 residues long. CDR1 is SGHTA, CDR2 FQGNSA, per germline. Unmatched junction bases numbered 5, after V lost 3 bases and J lost 5 bases. The chain has TRBV7-2 and TRBJ2-3; 13 bases agree with TRBD2. This clonotype was sampled from a human donor in a cohort sampled during active COVID-19. Specimen: peripheral blood. The CDR3 DNA sequence: TGTGCCAGCAGCTTCCGGACTAGCGGGAGTAGAGATACGCAGTATTTT. The encoded protein is CASSFRTSGSRDTQYF. Together with reference TRBV7-2 and TRBJ2-3, the CDR3 gives the full variable domain: GAGVSQSPSNKVTEKGKDVELRCDPISGHTALYWYRQSLGQGLEFLIYFQGNSAPDKSGLPSDRFSAERTGGSVSTLTIQRTQQEDSAVYLCASSFRTSGSRDTQYFGPGTRLTVL.